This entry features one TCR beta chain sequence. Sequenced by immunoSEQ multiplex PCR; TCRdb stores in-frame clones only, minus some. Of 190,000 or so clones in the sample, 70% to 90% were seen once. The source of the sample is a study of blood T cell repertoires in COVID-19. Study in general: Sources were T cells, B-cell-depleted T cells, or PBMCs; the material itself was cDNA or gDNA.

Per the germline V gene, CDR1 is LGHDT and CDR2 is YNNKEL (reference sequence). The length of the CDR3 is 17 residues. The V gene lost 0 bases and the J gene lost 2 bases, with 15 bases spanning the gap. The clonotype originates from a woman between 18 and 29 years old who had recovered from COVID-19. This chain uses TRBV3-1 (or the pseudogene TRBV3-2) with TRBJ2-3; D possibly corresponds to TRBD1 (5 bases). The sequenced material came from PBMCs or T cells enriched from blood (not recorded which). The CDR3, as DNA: TGTGCCAGCAGCCAAGAACTTCAAGGACACTTCACAGATACGCAGTATTTT. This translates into CASSQELQGHFTDTQYF.